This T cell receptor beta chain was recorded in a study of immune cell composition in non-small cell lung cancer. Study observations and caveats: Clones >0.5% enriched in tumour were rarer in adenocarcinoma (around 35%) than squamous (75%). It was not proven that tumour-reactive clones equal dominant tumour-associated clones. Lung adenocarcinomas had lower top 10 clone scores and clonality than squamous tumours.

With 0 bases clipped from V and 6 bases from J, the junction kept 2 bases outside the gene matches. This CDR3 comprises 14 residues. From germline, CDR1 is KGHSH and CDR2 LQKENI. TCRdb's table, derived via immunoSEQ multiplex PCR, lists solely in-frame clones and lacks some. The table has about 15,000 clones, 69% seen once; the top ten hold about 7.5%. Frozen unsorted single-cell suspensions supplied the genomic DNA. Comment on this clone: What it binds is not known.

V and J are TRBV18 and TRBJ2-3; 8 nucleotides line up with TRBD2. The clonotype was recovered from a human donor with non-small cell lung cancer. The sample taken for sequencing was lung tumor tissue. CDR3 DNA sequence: TGTGCCAGCTCACCACCGATAGCGGGGGATACGCAGTATTTT. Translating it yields CASSPPIAGDTQYF.